This T cell receptor (beta chain) was captured by sequencing in a study of T cell responses to AZD1222 COVID-19 vaccine. Sequenced by immunoSEQ multiplex PCR; TCRdb stores in-frame clones only, minus some. The profile shows about 150,000 clones, 90% of them singletons. Trimming removed 6 bases at V and 2 bases at J, with 20 bases between. Germline CDR1 MDHEN, CDR2 SYDVKM. This CDR3 contains 16 residues. The sequencing used peripheral blood, collected 28 days after the second AZD1222 dose. The chain carries TRBV28 and TRBJ2-7, with D perhaps being TRBD1 or TRBD2 (7 bases each). The receptor's source is an adult who received the AZD1222 COVID-19 vaccine. As DNA, the CDR3 is TGTGCCAGCAGCCCCCCTCTGGGAGGGGGCCCCTACGAGCAGTACTTC. Its protein is CASSPPLGGGPYEQYF.